What follows are 25 T cell receptor beta chains derived from one specimen sequenced in a study of metastatic and nonmetastatic thyroid tumors. TCRdb reanalyzed the PCR reads via MiXCR. The table records about 40,000 clones, around 10% of them present only once. Nobody among the patients had been given any treatment before thyroid surgery. The sequencing input was blood. The receptors originated from a female donor with papillary thyroid cancer or a benign thyroid nodule (not recorded which). Some clones in this sample may be carry-over from other donors' samples.

With respect to this clone: This sequence may be a read error, since a much larger clone differs from it by one base. Other DNA sequences within the sample encode an identical CDR3. The chain uses TRBV11-2 and TRBJ2-5; 10 bases line up with TRBD2. The germline gives CDR1 SGHAT, CDR2 FQNNGV. The CDR3 is 17 amino acids. CDR3 amino acids: CASSLGASGGHGETQYF. The DNA for the CDR3 is TGTGCCAGCAGCTTAGGGGCTAGCGGGGGACATGGGGAGACTCAGTACTTC. Full variable domain (remainder filled in from reference TRBV11-2 and TRBJ2-5): EAGVAQSPRYKIIEKRQSVAFWCNPISGHATLYWYQQILGQGPKLLIQFQNNGVVDDSQLPKDRFSAERLKGVDSTLKIQPAKLEDSAVYLCASSLGASGGHGETQYFGPGTRLLVL.

Comment on this clone: At one end the junction does not follow the germline gene, possibly because of a read error. The V and J genes are TRBV7-2 and TRBJ2-5; D is unresolved. This CDR3 region has 14 residues. The V gene's germline CDR1 is SGHTA and CDR2 FQGNSA. The CDR3 region has the DNA TGTGCCAGTAGCTTAGTCTTTGGGCCGGATACCCAGTACTTC. It translates to CASSLVFGPDTQYF. Variable domain in full (rest from reference TRBV7-2 and TRBJ2-5): GAGVSQSPSNKVTEKGKDVELRCDPISGHTALYWYRQSLGQGLEFLIYFQGNSAPDKSGLPSDRFSAERTGGSVSTLTIQRTQQEDSAVYLCASSLVFGPDTQYFGPGTRLLVL.

This clone showed up many times. The rearrangement uses TRBV11-2 and TRBJ1-4; D is uncertain. Germline V gene data show CDR1 as SGHAT and CDR2 as FQNNGV. With 1 base removed from V and 7 bases from J, the gap between germline ends came to 7 bases. The CDR3 extends over 13 amino acids. CDR3 residues: CASSLVLSEKLFF. The CDR3, as DNA: TGTGCCAGCAGCTTAGTATTGAGTGAAAAACTGTTTTTT.

This clone was counted many times. The gene calls are TRBV9 and TRBJ2-5; TRBD2 aligns across 10 bases. The V gene end was trimmed by 1 base and the J gene end by 4 bases; junction bases not matched to a gene: 1. CDR3 size: 14 residues. The germline gives CDR1 SGDLS, CDR2 YYNGEE. The CDR3 reads CASSVLAGGETQYF. The CDR3 DNA follows: TGTGCCAGCAGCGTATTAGCGGGAGGAGAGACCCAGTACTTC.

Ten or more counts support this clone. V and J are TRBV28 and TRBJ2-4, with D maybe TRBD1 (6 bases). Germline V gene lookup returns CDR1 MDHEN and CDR2 SYDVKM. Trimming shortened V by 7 bases and J by 6 bases, and 19 bases separated the two germline ends. The CDR3 has 15 amino acids. CDR3 coding DNA: TGTGCCAGCATCCCCGCTGGGCAGGGGTTAAACATTCAGTACTTC. It is translated as CASIPAGQGLNIQYF.

This clone has a handful of counts. A much larger clone is a single base away; this may be a read error. The chain carries TRBV18 and TRBJ2-3; D might be TRBD2 (6 bases). The ends were cut back, 1 base at V and 4 bases at J, with 12 bases in the middle. The germline gives CDR1 KGHSH, CDR2 LQKENI. The length of the CDR3 is 15 residues. The CDR3 DNA reads as TGTGCCAGCTCACCACTAGCGGTAGGCCCAGATACGCAGTATTTT. Translated, it gives CASSPLAVGPDTQYF. The complete variable domain, with remaining parts taken from reference TRBV18 and TRBJ2-3, reads NAGVMQNPRHLVRRRGQEARLRCSPMKGHSHVYWYRQLPEEGLKFMVYLQKENIIDESGMPKERFSAEFPKEGPSILRIQQVVRGDSAAYFCASSPLAVGPDTQYFGPGTRLTVL.

This clone has a count of ten or more. The J gene is TRBJ2-5, the V gene TRBV15; either TRBD1 or TRBD2 may supply D (6 bases each). V lost 7 bases, J lost 5 bases, and 20 bases lay in between. The CDR3 runs 15 residues. Germline V gene sequence: CDR1 LNHNV, CDR2 YYDKDF (reference sequence). The CDR3, as DNA: TGTGCCACCAACAAGAGAGAGGGGGGCGGGGAGACCCAGTACTTC. Its translation is CATNKREGGGETQYF. Variable domain in full (rest from reference TRBV15 and TRBJ2-5): DAMVIQNPRYQVTQFGKPVTLSCSQTLNHNVMYWYQQKSSQAPKLLFHYYDKDFNNEADTPDNFQSRRPNTSFCFLDIRSPGLGDTAMYLCATNKREGGGETQYFGPGTRLLVL.

This clone was seen more than once but under ten times. The CDR3 reads CASSPLRAGVNTGELFF. The CDR3 DNA is TGTGCCAGCAGTCCTCTGAGGGCAGGGGTCAACACCGGGGAGCTGTTTTTT. The chain uses TRBV28 and TRBJ2-2; the D gene is possibly TRBD1 (6 bases). Germline loops: CDR1 MDHEN, CDR2 SYDVKM. Between the trimmed V and J ends, which lost 5 bases and 2 bases, there was a span of 18 bases. CDR3 length equals 17 residues.

This clone was seen at least ten times. The chain recombines TRBV18 with TRBJ2-3; D is uncertain. CDR1 and CDR2 (germline): KGHSH, LQKENI. The CDR3 has 17 residues. Trimming stripped 1 base from V and 0 bases from J, with 14 bases between. CDR3 in amino acids: CASSPRAWELSTDTQYF. The CDR3 DNA sequence: TGTGCCAGCTCACCACGCGCATGGGAACTTAGCACAGATACGCAGTATTTT.

Ten or more counts support this clone. This chain links TRBV13 with TRBJ1-5, with 7 bases identical to TRBD1. Trimming at V came to 3 bases and at J to 4 bases, leaving 3 bases not matched to a gene. CDR3 length: 14 amino acids. The germline CDR1 and CDR2 sequences are PRHDT and FYEKMQ (reference sequence). CDR3 loop: CASSFRDRNQPQHF. The CDR3 coding sequence is TGTGCCAGCAGCTTCCGGGACAGAAATCAGCCCCAGCATTTT.

This clone appeared many times. The chain recombines TRBV11-1 with TRBJ1-2; no reliable D call. Looked up from germline, CDR1 is SGHAT and CDR2 is FQDESV (reference sequence). This CDR3 has 17 amino acids. Trimming shortened V by 5 bases and J by 0 bases, and 19 bases separated the two germline ends. The chain's CDR3 is CASSALGQAAANYGYTF. CDR3 nucleotides: TGTGCCAGCAGCGCTCTTGGGCAGGCCGCAGCTAACTATGGCTACACCTTC.

This clone was counted ten times or more. The CDR3 sequence is CASSFGLAASYEQYF. CDR3 in DNA: TGTGCCAGCAGTTTCGGACTAGCGGCCTCCTACGAGCAGTACTTC. V is TRBV12-3 or TRBV12-4 and J is TRBJ2-7, with 10 nucleotides matching TRBD2. The V segment lost 3 bases and the J segment 0 bases; nucleotides outside the gene matches: 2. The CDR3 sequence is 15 residues long.

In its sample, this clone was seen many times. The chain recombines TRBV6-4 with TRBJ2-1, with D possibly matching TRBD2 (6 bases). Between the trimmed V and J ends, which lost 0 bases and 5 bases, there was a span of 8 bases. This CDR3 has 14 residues. Germline V CDR1 and CDR2: MRHNA, SNTAGT. CDR3 sequence (DNA): TGTGCCAGCAGTGACTCGGGAGGTCACAATGAGCAGTTCTTC. It yields the protein CASSDSGGHNEQFF.

This clone has at least ten counts. The chain couples TRBV11-2 to TRBJ2-3; no reliable D call. The CDR3 runs to 15 residues. Trimming removed 2 bases from V and 2 bases from J, with 11 bases in between. Germline V gives CDR1 SGHAT, CDR2 FQNNGV. The CDR3 is CASSLRRRTTDTQYF. In DNA form, the CDR3 reads TGTGCCAGCAGCTTAAGGCGGCGGACCACAGATACGCAGTATTTT.

In its sample, this clone was seen many times. This rearrangement joins TRBV11-2 to TRBJ2-2, with TRBD1 identical over 9 bases. There are 15 residues in the CDR3. V shed 1 base and J 5 bases; nucleotides not matched to a gene: 2. Germline lookup yields CDR1 SGHAT and CDR2 FQNNGV. CDR3 sequence: CASSLVGQGTGELFF. CDR3 in DNA: TGTGCCAGCAGCTTAGTGGGACAGGGAACCGGGGAGCTGTTTTTT.

There are a few counts of this clone. The identical CDR3 is also encoded by other nucleotide sequences in the sample. This rearrangement joins TRBV5-1 to TRBJ2-3, with D perhaps TRBD1 (5 bases). The CDR3 has 14 residues. V gave up 4 bases and J gave up 6 bases, with 15 bases separating them. The germline V gene has CDR1 SGHRS and CDR2 YFSETQ. The CDR3 DNA reads TGCGCCAGCAGCGGTCAGGGTGCTGCGGATACGCAGTATTTT. It codes for CASSGQGAADTQYF.

The CDR3 nucleotides read TGTGCCAGCAGCTTAGCTTACACTGAAGCTTTCTTT. Translated: CASSLAYTEAFF. V is TRBV13 and J is TRBJ1-1; D not resolved. The germline gives CDR1 PRHDT, CDR2 FYEKMQ (reference sequence). V was cut by 1 base and J by 3 bases, with 3 bases left in between. The CDR3 spans 12 residues.

In regard to this clone: This may be a read error, as it is one base from a much larger clone. The V call is TRBV7-9, the J call TRBJ2-7, with D maybe TRBD1 (6 bases). There are 12 residues in the CDR3. The germline gives CDR1 SEHNR, CDR2 FQNEAQ (reference sequence). The CDR3 nucleotides are TGCGCCAGCAGCTTCATACAGGGCGAGCAGTACTTC. Its translation: CASSFIQGEQYF.

This clone was observed many times. The rearrangement joins TRBV18 to TRBJ1-1, with a possible D match to TRBD1 (5 bases). Deletions cut 6 bases from V and 1 base from J, with 12 bases between. Germline V gene sequence: CDR1 KGHSH, CDR2 LQKENI. The CDR3 spans 14 residues. CDR3 DNA sequence: TGTGCCAGCTCTCGAAGGGGACCGAACACTGAAGCTTTCTTT. It encodes CASSRRGPNTEAFF.

About this clone itself: The junction shows a germline mismatch at one end, possibly a read error. This chain connects TRBV2 to TRBJ2-7; 8 bases fit TRBD1. CDR3 size: 14 residues. CDR1 is SNHLY, CDR2 FYNNEI, per germline. DNA of the CDR3: TGTGCCTGCAGCTCCCCGGACAGGGACCACGAGCAGTACTTC. Protein product: CACSSPDRDHEQYF.

Ten or more counts support this clone. The rearrangement joins TRBV14 to TRBJ2-4; D unclear. The CDR3 runs 16 residues. CDR1 SGHDN and CDR2 FVKESK come from the germline V gene. V was cut by 1 base and J by 3 bases, with 13 bases left in between. The DNA of the CDR3 is TGTGCCAGCAGCCAAGTAGGCCCTTGGGGCAAAAACATTCAGTACTTC. This translates into CASSQVGPWGKNIQYF.

The J gene is TRBJ2-7, the V gene TRBV7-6; 11 bases line up with TRBD1. V dropped 5 bases and J dropped 3; count of bases not matched to a gene: 9. CDR3 size: 16 residues. Germline CDR1 reads SGHVS; CDR2 reads FNYEAQ. The CDR3 spells CASSRSSGTGGYEQYF. CDR3 nucleotides: TGTGCCAGCAGCCGATCCTCCGGGACAGGGGGCTACGAGCAGTACTTC.

The gene calls are TRBV11-1 and TRBJ1-5, with TRBD1 as a possible D gene (5 bases). The CDR3 covers 17 residues. The germline gives CDR1 SGHAT, CDR2 FQDESV (reference sequence). Trimming left V 3 bases short and J 1 base short, with 16 bases between. The CDR3 here is CASSFAPGTASNQPQHF. DNA for the CDR3: TGTGCCAGCAGCTTTGCACCCGGGACGGCAAGCAATCAGCCCCAGCATTTT.

This clone has ten or more counts. The rearrangement joins TRBV18 to TRBJ2-1, with TRBD2 matching over 8 bases. V lost 0 bases and J lost 8; bases outside the gene matches: 9. Germline assignment: CDR1 KGHSH and CDR2 LQKENI. The CDR3 sequence is 16 residues long. The CDR3 DNA is TGTGCCAGCTCACCACCGGCTAGCGGGCAGAGATATGAGCAGTTCTTC. As protein: CASSPPASGQRYEQFF.

The rearrangement uses TRBV20-1 and TRBJ2-7; 8 bases align to TRBD1. Looked up from germline, CDR1 is DFQATT and CDR2 is SNEGSKA (reference sequence). V lost 3 bases to trimming and J lost 2 bases; unmatched junction nucleotides: 3. CDR3 length: 13 residues. CDR3 in amino acids: CSASLTGAYEQYF. The CDR3 DNA sequence: TGCAGTGCTAGTCTGACAGGGGCCTACGAGCAGTACTTC.